This T cell receptor beta chain was documented in a study of T cell repertoires in cytomegalovirus infection. Study-wide background: Public TCR beta signatures were indicative of both CMV infection and a matching HLA type.

Whole-study results and caveats: The ex vivo response showed dominance by HLA-C-restricted CMV-specific TCR beta clonotypes.

For this clonotype: Antigen specificity is unknown.

V shed 4 bases and J shed 0 bases, with 4 bases lying between them. Germline CDR1 SNHLY, CDR2 FYNNEI. There are 14 residues in the CDR3. A single record per CDR3 protein comes from TCRdb applying MiXCR to the reads. The sample carries a few hundred thousand distinct CDR3 sequences, around 25% recorded once. This receptor was taken from a human donor in good health (CMV status not recorded). Some clones in this sample may be carry-over from other donors' samples. The chain joins TRBV2 to TRBJ1-6; D call uncertain. Sequences were derived from cultured PBMCs, sampled from culture after CMV antigen stimulation. In DNA form, the CDR3 reads TGTGCCAGCAGTGGGAGCTCCTATAATTCACCCCTCCACTTT. This gives the protein CASSGSSYNSPLHF.